These 15 T cell receptor beta chains came from one sample sequenced in a study of OX40 agonist ivuxolimab in advanced cancers. The table came from immunoSEQ multiplex PCR; TCRdb's copy has only in-frame clones and leaves some out. The repertoire has about 59,000 clones, 82% of them found once; the top ten carry less than 0.6%. Sequencing was performed on CD4+ or CD8+ T cells sorted from blood, taken in a trial of the OX40 agonist ivuxolimab. The receptors here all came from an adult with an advanced solid tumor such as melanoma, head and neck, liver or kidney cancer.

With regard to this clone: At one of its ends the junction is not consistent with the germline gene, which may arise from a read error. V usage is TRBV2 and J usage is TRBJ2-5; a weak D match, TRBD2 (6 bases). The CDR3 has 14 residues. Germline loops: CDR1 SNHLY, CDR2 FYNNEI. CDR3 amino acids: CAGSGRPVGGAQYF. The DNA for the CDR3 is TGTGCCGGCAGCGGGCGGCCGGTAGGTGGGGCCCAGTACTTC.

The CDR3 loop is CASSGTALYNEQFF. DNA for the CDR3: TGTGCCAGCAGCGGGACAGCCCTTTACAATGAGCAGTTCTTC. The V and J genes are TRBV28 and TRBJ2-1, with 7 positions matching TRBD1. The V segment lost 6 bases and the J segment 4 bases; nucleotides outside the gene matches: 6. The CDR3 totals 14 residues. Germline V gene sequence: CDR1 MDHEN, CDR2 SYDVKM. The whole variable domain, filled in from reference TRBV28 and TRBJ2-1, reads DVKVTQSSRYLVKRTGEKVFLECVQDMDHENMFWYRQDPGLGLRLIYFSYDVKMKEKGDIPEGYSVSREKKERFSLILESASTNQTSMYLCASSGTALYNEQFFGPGTRLTVL.

This chain connects TRBV19 to TRBJ1-4; 8 nucleotides align to TRBD1. This CDR3 spans 14 amino acids. The V segment lost 3 bases and the J segment 7 bases; nucleotides outside the gene matches: 4. Germline V gene data show CDR1 as LNHDA and CDR2 as SQIVND (reference sequence). In nucleotides, the CDR3 is TGTGCCAGTAGTATCAGGACAGGGAGTGAAAAACTGTTTTTT. This translates into CASSIRTGSEKLFF.

V gene TRBV5-6 combines with J gene TRBJ2-5, with 11 bases fitting TRBD2. V shed 1 base, J shed 5 bases, and the junction held 16 bases outside the gene matches. The germline gives CDR1 SGHDT, CDR2 YYEEEE. CDR3 length equals 19 residues. CDR3 nucleotide sequence: TGTGCCAGCAGCTTGATCCTAGCGGGAGGATTCGGTTTTGGCGAGACCCAGTACTTC. Translation gives CASSLILAGGFGFGETQYF. The whole variable domain, remainder taken from reference TRBV5-6 and TRBJ2-5, is DAGVTQSPTHLIKTRGQQVTLRCSPKSGHDTVSWYQQALGQGPQFIFQYYEEEERQRGNFPDRFSGHQFPNYSSELNVNALLLGDSALYLCASSLILAGGFGFGETQYFGPGTRLLVL.

The chain has TRBV7-8 and TRBJ1-3; D remains unclear. This CDR3 has 13 amino acids. The V end was cut by 2 bases, the J end by 6 bases, with 8 bases between. Germline lookup yields CDR1 SGHVS and CDR2 FQNEAQ. The CDR3 sequence: CASSLLRANTIYF. Here the CDR3 DNA reads TGTGCCAGCAGCTTACTACGGGCAAACACCATATATTTT.

The CDR3 coding sequence is TGTGCCAGCAGCTTGGATGGCAGGACTGGAAACACCATATATTTT. It codes for CASSLDGRTGNTIYF. The J gene is TRBJ1-3, the V gene TRBV5-4; D is unclear. Germline lookup yields CDR1 SGHNT and CDR2 YYREEE (reference sequence). V dropped 0 bases and J dropped 2 bases, with 9 bases sitting between them. This CDR3 has 15 amino acids.

The chain uses TRBV7-2 and TRBJ1-1; maybe TRBD1 (6 bases). The CDR3 totals 16 residues. The germline gives CDR1 SGHTA, CDR2 FQGNSA. V was trimmed by 5 bases and J by 4 bases, leaving 20 bases between them. The CDR3 DNA reads TGTGCCAGCAGCCTGACAGGATCCAAGTGGGGCACTGAAGCTTTCTTT. This encodes CASSLTGSKWGTEAFF.

This clone came up once. This chain links TRBV5-1 with TRBJ2-7, with TRBD2 as a possible D gene (6 bases). CDR3 length equals 16 residues. V was shortened by 4 bases and J by 5 bases, with 22 bases between the two germline ends. Germline lookup yields CDR1 SGHRS and CDR2 YFSETQ. The CDR3 coding sequence is TGCGCCAGCAGCCCACCCACTATAGCCGGGAGTAACGAGCAGTACTTC. This gives the protein CASSPPTIAGSNEQYF.

The genes are TRBV25-1 and TRBJ2-3, with 10 bases lining up with TRBD1. The CDR3 runs to 15 residues. Germline CDR1 MGHDK, CDR2 SYGVNS. Unmatched junction bases numbered 9, after V lost 8 bases and J lost 4 bases. The CDR3 region has the DNA TGTGCCAGCGGAGGAGGGACAGGGGTGTCAGATACGCAGTATTTT. Its translation: CASGGGTGVSDTQYF.

The chain couples TRBV10-3 to TRBJ1-1; D gene uncertain. Germline CDR1 ENHRY, CDR2 SYGVKD. The CDR3 sequence is 12 residues long. V dropped 2 bases and J dropped 12 bases, with 13 bases sitting between them. As DNA, the CDR3 is TGTGCCATCAGTGAGGGAACGAGCTCAACTTTCTTT. Its protein product is CAISEGTSSTFF.

The chain joins TRBV5-6 to TRBJ1-6; 9 positions match TRBD1. V was pared by 4 bases and J by 10 bases, with 9 bases of the junction left unmatched. CDR3 length: 15 residues. Germline CDR1 SGHDT, CDR2 YYEEEE. The CDR3 bases are TGTGCCAGCAGCGCGGGACAGGGAGAAGGATCACCCCTCCACTTT. It yields the protein CASSAGQGEGSPLHF.

The CDR3 region is CSVSVRTSGRSSYEQYF. CDR3 nucleotide sequence: TGCAGCGTTTCGGTACGGACTAGCGGGCGAAGCTCCTACGAGCAGTACTTC. The V gene is TRBV29-1, the J gene TRBJ2-7; 11 nucleotides agree with TRBD2. Germline assignment: CDR1 SQVTM and CDR2 ANQGSEA. This CDR3 comprises 17 residues. V shed 5 bases, J shed 0 bases, and the junction held 12 bases outside the gene matches.

The CDR3 loop is CASKEAGGGEQYF. The DNA for the CDR3 is TGTGCCAGCAAGGAAGCGGGAGGCGGTGAGCAGTACTTC. The chain recombines TRBV6-1 with TRBJ2-7; 9 nucleotides line up with TRBD2. Germline assignment: CDR1 MNHNS and CDR2 SASEGT. The CDR3 contains 13 residues. V shed 7 bases, J shed 7 bases, and the junction held 8 bases outside the gene matches.

The chain links TRBV9 to TRBJ2-1; 8 bases agree with TRBD2. Germline values: CDR1 SGDLS, CDR2 YYNGEE. The ends lost 3 bases at V and 5 bases at J; junction bases unmatched: 1. This CDR3 has 13 amino acids. The DNA of the CDR3 is TGTGCCAGCAGCGCACTAGCGGACAATGAGCAGTTCTTC. Its translation: CASSALADNEQFF.

The rearrangement joins TRBV10-3 to TRBJ2-7; TRBD2 matches 14 bases. There are 15 residues in the CDR3. Germline V gives CDR1 ENHRY, CDR2 SYGVKD. The ends lost 6 bases at V and 6 bases at J; junction bases unmatched: 7. CDR3 residues: CAIRGGLAGDPEQYF. The CDR3, as DNA: TGTGCCATCAGAGGGGGACTAGCGGGAGATCCCGAGCAGTACTTC.